This T cell receptor beta chain is drawn from a study of T cell repertoires in cytomegalovirus infection. As for the study in general: Selected CMV epitopes included recently identified HLA-C-restricted ones as well as well-studied HLA-B-restricted ones. Signatures in public TCR beta sequences pointed to both CMV infection and matching HLA type.

In this sample, this clonotype turned up a few times. Its antigen is unknown. Broader study findings: Totalled public TCR beta family frequency picked out people who carried CMV plus the relevant HLA. The ex vivo response was dominated by HLA-C-restricted CMV-specific TCR beta clonotypes.

TCRdb used MiXCR to reprocess the reads, holding one entry per CDR3 protein. The table has some 920,000 distinct CDR3 sequences, approximately 31% seen once. The CDR3 totals 15 residues. Germline V gene data show CDR1 as SGDLS and CDR2 as YYNGEE. J lost 3 bases, V lost 3 bases, and 5 bases had no gene match. The receptor comes from a human donor in good health (CMV status not recorded). Some clones in this sample may be carry-over from other donors' samples. This chain links TRBV9 with TRBJ2-1, with 8 bases that match TRBD1. This specimen was cultured CD8+ T cells from PBMCs, taken from culture after CMV antigen stimulation. CDR3 coding DNA: TGTGCCAGCAGCGGAGACAGGGGTGTCTACAATGAGCAGTTCTTC. Translating it yields CASSGDRGVYNEQFF.